The entry below describes one TCR beta chain. Its antigen remains unknown. The V gene lost 5 bases and the J gene lost 0 bases, with 4 bases spanning the gap. The CDR3 has 12 amino acids. CDR1 KGHSH and CDR2 LQKENI come from the germline V gene. The data belong to a study of radiation and T cells in renal cell carcinoma. Study results and caveats: Top tumor clonotypes rose in blood 2 weeks post-radiation, then contracted.

Only in-frame clones appear in the TCRdb table, and some are missing; sequencing was by immunoSEQ multiplex PCR. The sample yields about 150,000 clones, 87% seen once. Time point in this sample: blood 2 weeks post-SBRT. Treatment reported: 15 Gy SBRT to primary tumor, nephrectomy 4 weeks later. After SBRT, blood was collected at 2 and 4 weeks, plus baseline. The sample was blood, taken from a patient whose treatment included radiotherapy and nephrectomy. The rearrangement joins TRBV18 to TRBJ1-1; the D is unclear. The sequence came from a woman in her fifties or sixties with renal cell carcinoma. CDR3 bases: TGTGCCAGCTCAGAAATGAACACTGAAGCTTTCTTT. Translation: CASSEMNTEAFF.